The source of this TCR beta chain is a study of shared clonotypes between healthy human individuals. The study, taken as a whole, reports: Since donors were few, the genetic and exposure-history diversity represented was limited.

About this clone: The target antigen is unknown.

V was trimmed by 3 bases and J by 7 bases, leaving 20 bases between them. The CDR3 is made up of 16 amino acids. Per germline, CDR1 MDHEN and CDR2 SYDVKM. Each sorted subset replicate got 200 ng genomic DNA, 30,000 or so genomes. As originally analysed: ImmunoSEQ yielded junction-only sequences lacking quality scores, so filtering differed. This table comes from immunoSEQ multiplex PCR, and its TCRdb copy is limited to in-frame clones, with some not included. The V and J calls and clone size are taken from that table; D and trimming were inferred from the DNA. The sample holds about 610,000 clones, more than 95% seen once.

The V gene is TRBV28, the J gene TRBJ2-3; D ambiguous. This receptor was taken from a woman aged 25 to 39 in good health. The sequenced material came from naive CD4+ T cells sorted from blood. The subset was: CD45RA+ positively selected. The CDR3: CASSFELWAAGNTQYF. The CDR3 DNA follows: TGTGCCAGCAGTTTCGAGTTATGGGCCGCTGGGAATACGCAGTATTTT.